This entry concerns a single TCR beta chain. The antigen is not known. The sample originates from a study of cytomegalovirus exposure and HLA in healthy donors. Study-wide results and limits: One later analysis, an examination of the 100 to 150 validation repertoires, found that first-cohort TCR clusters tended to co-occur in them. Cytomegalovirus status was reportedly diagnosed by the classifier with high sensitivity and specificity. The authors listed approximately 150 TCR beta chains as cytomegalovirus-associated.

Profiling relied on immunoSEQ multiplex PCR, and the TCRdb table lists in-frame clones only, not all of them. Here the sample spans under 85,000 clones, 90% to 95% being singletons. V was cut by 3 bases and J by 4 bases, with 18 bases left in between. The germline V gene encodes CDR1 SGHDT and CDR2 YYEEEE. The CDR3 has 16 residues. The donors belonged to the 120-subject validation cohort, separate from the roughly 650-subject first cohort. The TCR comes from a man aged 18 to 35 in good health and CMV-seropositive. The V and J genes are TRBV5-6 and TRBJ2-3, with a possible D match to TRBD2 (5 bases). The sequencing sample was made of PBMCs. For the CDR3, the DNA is TGTGCCAGCAGCTGGCCAGGCGGGTCTAGGGCAGATACGCAGTATTTT. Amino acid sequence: CASSWPGGSRADTQYF.